The rows below give T cell receptor beta chains drawn from one sample of a study of early T cells in non-severe SARS-CoV-2 infection. TCRdb ran MiXCR on the 5' RACE reads and lists one entry per CDR3 protein. The sample includes approximately 110,000 distinct CDR3 sequences, more than 13% seen only once; the top ten take 20% to 25%. Source material: whole blood. The origin of the receptors is an adult who was a healthcare worker with PCR-confirmed SARS-CoV-2 infection or an uninfected control (not recorded which). CDR3s include the opening cysteine and the closing phenylalanine or tryptophan. D genes are given only for firm matches. Not all rows give a size; the values are once, few, many and, for expanded clones, a class.

d_call clone_size j_call v_call cdr3_nt cdr3_aa
. few TRBJ1-4 TRBV2 TGTGCCAGCAGTGGCCACAGAACTGAAAAACTGTTTTTT CASSGHRTEKLFF
TRBD1 . TRBJ1-5 TRBV5-1 TGCGCCAGCAGCCTACAGGGGAATAGCAATCAGCCCCAGCATTTT CASSLQGNSNQPQHF
TRBD1 few TRBJ1-1 TRBV4-2 TGTGCCAGCAGCCAACCGGGACAGACAAACACTGAAGCTTTCTTT CASSQPGQTNTEAFF
. once TRBJ2-2 TRBV5-1 TGCGCCAGCAGCTTCACAGGGTCAGGCAACACCGGGGAGCTGTTTTTT CASSFTGSGNTGELFF
. . TRBJ1-2 TRBV5-1 TGCGCCAGCTCCAGTCAGGGAGCTAACTATGGCTACACCTTC CASSSQGANYGYTF
. few TRBJ2-5 TRBV7-9 TGTGCCAGCAGCTTGGGGGGAAGGACAGATCCAACGTACCAAGAGACCCAGTACTTC CASSLGGRTDPTYQETQYF
. . TRBJ1-6 TRBV5-1 TGCGCCAGCAGCTTGTCCGGTGATTCACCCCTCCACTTT CASSLSGDSPLHF
. few TRBJ2-5 TRBV10-1 TGCGCCAGCAGTGAGACAGGTAGCAGCCAGACCCAGTACTTC CASSETGSSQTQYF
. . TRBJ1-6 TRBV18 TGTGCCAGCTCACCAAGAGGGATTGCACTCCACTTT CASSPRGIALHF
TRBD2 . TRBJ2-1 TRBV9 TGTGCCAGCAGCGTACGGAGCGGGGATTACAATGAGCAGTTCTTC CASSVRSGDYNEQFF
. many TRBJ1-5 TRBV4-1 TGCGCCAGCAGCCTGGATGGCAACGGGGGCCAGCCCCAGCATTTT CASSLDGNGGQPQHF
. few TRBJ1-1 TRBV18 TGTGCCAGCTCACCCACCCGGGGGAACACTGAAGCTTTCTTT CASSPTRGNTEAFF
. . TRBJ1-1 TRBV30 TGTGCCTGGAGTGCGAACGCGAACACTGAAGCTTTCTTT CAWSANANTEAFF
. . TRBJ1-1 TRBV29-1 TGCAGCGTTGCCGGGAGAGGGACTGAAGCTTTCTTT CSVAGRGTEAFF
. few TRBJ2-3 TRBV3-1 TGTGCCAGCAGCCAAGATACAACAGTCTCCGATACGCAGTATTTT CASSQDTTVSDTQYF
TRBD2 many TRBJ2-7 TRBV7-3 TGTGCCAGCAGCTCGCGACTAGCGGGGGACGAGGGATGGAACGAGCAGTACTTC CASSSRLAGDEGWNEQYF
. few TRBJ1-4 TRBV7-2 TGTGCCAGCAGCTTAGTCTCGCCGGGGGCGATCGGGGAAAAACTGTTTTTT CASSLVSPGAIGEKLFF
. few TRBJ2-2 TRBV7-9 TGTGCCAGCAGCTTAGTGGCTATTGCCACCGGGGAGCTGTTTTTT CASSLVAIATGELFF
. . TRBJ2-2 TRBV29-1 TGCAGCAGGGGCACCCGAGGCGGGGAGCTGTTTTTT CSRGTRGGELFF
. many TRBJ1-1 TRBV3-1 TGTGCCAGCAGCCCCGATGCGGGGAACACTGAAGCTTTCTTT CASSPDAGNTEAFF
. few TRBJ1-6 TRBV20-1 TGCAGTGCTAGTCAGGGGAATTCACCCCTCCACTTT CSASQGNSPLHF
. . TRBJ1-6 TRBV4-1 TGCGCCAGCAGCCAAGAAGGACAGCCACCCCTCCACTTT CASSQEGQPPLHF
. . TRBJ2-4 TRBV3-1 TGTGCCAGCAGCCAAGATTTCCTTTCCAAAAACATTCAGTACTTC CASSQDFLSKNIQYF
. few TRBJ2-2 TRBV11-1 TGTGCCAGCAGCCAAGTGGGGGACACCGGGGAGCTGTTTTTT CASSQVGDTGELFF
. few TRBJ1-1 TRBV20-1 TGCAGTGCTAGTTCACAGGGGAACACTGAAGCTTTCTTT CSASSQGNTEAFF
. . TRBJ1-6 TRBV12-5 TGTGCTAGTGGCGTAGGAGCGGGGCCTAATTCACCCCTCCACTTT CASGVGAGPNSPLHF
TRBD1 . TRBJ1-3 TRBV2 TGTGCCAGTACGGGACAGGGGGCAGGAAACACCATATATTTT CASTGQGAGNTIYF
TRBD1 many TRBJ2-7 TRBV12-3/TRBV12-4 TGTGCCAGCAGTTTAGGAAGGGGACAGACCTACGAGCAGTACTTC CASSLGRGQTYEQYF
. few TRBJ2-3 TRBV5-1 TGCGCCAGCAGCGCCGGGGCTCCCACAGATACGCAGTATTTT CASSAGAPTDTQYF
TRBD2 . TRBJ2-7 TRBV7-6 TGTGCCAGCAGCTTAGACGCTAGCGGCAGCTACGAGCAGTACTTC CASSLDASGSYEQYF
TRBD2 few TRBJ2-3 TRBV29-1 TGCAGTTTGCGCGGGGGGGCCGGCACAGATACGCAGTATTTT CSLRGGAGTDTQYF
. many TRBJ2-3 TRBV20-1 TGCAGTGCTAGCCCGGTCTGGGCAGGGTCGTCCACAGATACGCAGTATTTT CSASPVWAGSSTDTQYF
. . TRBJ2-3 TRBV29-1 TGCAGCGCTACGACAGTTAACACAGATACGCAGTATTTT CSATTVNTDTQYF
. . TRBJ1-5 TRBV12-3/TRBV12-4 TGTGCCAGCACCCCTGGGGGAATGAGCAATCAGCCCCAGCATTTT CASTPGGMSNQPQHF
. few TRBJ1-2 TRBV12-3/TRBV12-4 TGTGCCAGCAGTTTATCGCTTTATGGCTACACCTTC CASSLSLYGYTF
. few TRBJ1-2 TRBV5-1 TGCGCCAGCAGCTCGCCATATAACTATGGCTACACCTTC CASSSPYNYGYTF
TRBD1 . TRBJ2-5 TRBV5-1 TGCGCCAGCAGCGGGACAGGGGTTCAAGAGACCCAGTACTTC CASSGTGVQETQYF
. few TRBJ1-6 TRBV20-1 TGCAGTGCTAGAGCGAAGGGGTCTGACTATAATTCACCCCTCCACTTT CSARAKGSDYNSPLHF
. many TRBJ1-5 TRBV19 TGTGCCAGTAATCACCAAGGCCTTAATCAGCCCCAGCATTTT CASNHQGLNQPQHF